Following are 32 T cell receptor beta chains from one sample sequenced in a study of CXCR3-negative and CXCR3-positive naive CD8 T cells. In preparing the TRB cDNA libraries, 5' RACE with UMI labels was used. TCRdb re-called the 5' RACE reads and gives one entry per CDR3 protein, without DNA. With tens of thousands of distinct CDR3 sequences in the sample, the ten largest clones hold about 1%. What was sequenced was naive CXCR3- CD8+ T cells from blood. The subset denotes: CD45RO-CCR7+CD27+CD95- naive CD8+ T cells lacking CXCR3 (TNR3-). The source of these receptors is a human donor in good health. Some clones in this sample may be carry-over from other donors' samples.

V and J are TRBV15 and TRBJ2-5; absent DNA, TCRdb's TRBD1 call cannot be checked. This CDR3 has 15 amino acids. From germline, CDR1 is LNHNV and CDR2 YYDKDF (reference sequence). CDR3 residues: CATSRIRGLAETQYF.

The gene calls are TRBV29-1 and TRBJ2-7; TCRdb's D call of TRBD1 is untestable without DNA. Looked up from germline, CDR1 is SQVTM and CDR2 is ANQGSEA. This CDR3 is built from 14 residues. The CDR3 loop reads CSGLLGQGSYEQYF.

The chain employs TRBV29-1 and TRBJ2-1; TCRdb's D call, TRBD1, is unchecked because there is no DNA. Germline CDR1 is SQVTM and CDR2 is ANQGSEA. CDR3 length: 14 amino acids. The CDR3 protein is CSVGGSQGYNEQFF.

The V gene is TRBV5-1, the J gene TRBJ1-2; TCRdb picks TRBD1, but there is no DNA to check that call. Germline CDR1 is SGHRS and CDR2 is YFSETQ. This CDR3 comprises 14 residues. CDR3 loop: CASSGSPANYGYTF.

J is TRBJ2-7 and V is TRBV29-1. This CDR3 spans 14 amino acids. Germline lookup yields CDR1 SQVTM and CDR2 ANQGSEA. This chain's CDR3 is CSVEVGFSSYEQYF.

The chain carries TRBV29-1 and TRBJ1-1. Germline V lookup: CDR1 SQVTM, CDR2 ANQGSEA. CDR3 size: 13 residues. CDR3 loop: CSVAGYVSTEAFF.

The chain combines TRBV7-9 with TRBJ1-5. This CDR3 is 12 amino acids long. The V gene's germline CDR1 is SEHNR and CDR2 FQNEAQ (reference sequence). The CDR3 loop reads CASSLGLEPQHF.

The chain carries TRBV12-3 or TRBV12-4 and TRBJ2-1. The CDR3 is 13 residues long. The CDR3 here is CASSPIRYNEQFF.

The chain is built from TRBV6-6 and TRBJ1-1. The CDR3 contains 13 residues. CDR1 MNHNY and CDR2 SVGAGI come from the germline V gene (reference sequence). CDR3 amino acids: CASSETENTEAFF.

This CDR3 reads CASSPPESVSYEQYF. The chain links TRBV18 to TRBJ2-7. CDR1 and CDR2 from the germline V gene are KGHSH and LQKENI. This CDR3 region has 15 residues. The full variable domain, rest sourced from reference TRBV18 and TRBJ2-7, is NAGVMQNPRHLVRRRGQEARLRCSPMKGHSHVYWYRQLPEEGLKFMVYLQKENIIDESGMPKERFSAEFPKEGPSILRIQQVVRGDSAAYFCASSPPESVSYEQYFGPGTRLTVT.

This chain connects TRBV9 to TRBJ2-1; TCRdb's D call, TRBD1, is unchecked because there is no DNA. CDR1 and CDR2 from the germline V gene are SGDLS and YYNGEE. The CDR3 extends over 13 amino acids. The CDR3 here is CASSAIQGNEQFF.

The genes are TRBV18 and TRBJ2-1; without DNA, the TCRdb call of TRBD1 cannot be checked. Germline V gene data show CDR1 as KGHSH and CDR2 as LQKENI. There are 16 residues in the CDR3. CDR3 in amino acids: CASSTGTGVRYNEQFF.

The chain joins TRBV20-1 to TRBJ2-1. The CDR3 is made up of 11 amino acids. Germline loops: CDR1 DFQATT, CDR2 SNEGSKA (reference sequence). The CDR3 sequence is CSASRRNEQFF.

The gene calls are TRBV14 and TRBJ1-2; the D gene TCRdb calls, TRBD1, cannot be checked with no DNA. This CDR3 has 15 amino acids. CDR1 and CDR2 (germline): SGHDN, FVKESK. CDR3 protein: CASSNSGQKHYGYTF.

V is TRBV29-1 and J is TRBJ1-2; no DNA is available, so the TRBD1 call from TCRdb remains unchecked. Germline-derived CDR1 and CDR2 are SQVTM and ANQGSEA. CDR3 length: 17 residues. CDR3 region: CSVEETETGVRNYGYTF.

The rearrangement uses TRBV13 and TRBJ2-3. There are 13 residues in the CDR3. Germline values: CDR1 PRHDT, CDR2 FYEKMQ (reference sequence). The CDR3 spells CASSPTVTDTQYF.

This chain joins TRBV27 and TRBJ2-7. CDR1 and CDR2 (germline): MNHEY, SMNVEV (reference sequence). The CDR3 is 16 residues long. The CDR3 region is CASSLSLGYITYEQYF.

The chain uses TRBV29-1 and TRBJ2-7. Germline CDR1 SQVTM, CDR2 ANQGSEA. The CDR3 runs to 15 residues. The CDR3 spells CSVEDGLASPYEQYF.

CDR3 residues: CAALNVAGEQFF. The chain links TRBV6-5 to TRBJ2-1. Germline-derived CDR1 and CDR2 are MNHEY and SVGAGI. The CDR3 totals 12 residues.

The chain joins TRBV28 to TRBJ2-2; TCRdb outputs TRBD1, but without DNA this stays unchecked. Germline V lookup: CDR1 MDHEN, CDR2 SYDVKM. This CDR3 comprises 16 residues. The CDR3: CASSREWGANTGELFF.

Here the CDR3 reads CSITGQSYEQYF. The rearrangement joins TRBV29-1 to TRBJ2-7; there is no DNA to check the TCRdb D call of TRBD1. The CDR3 sequence is 12 residues long. Germline CDR1 and CDR2: SQVTM and ANQGSEA.

This chain uses TRBV27 with TRBJ1-1; the D call of TRBD1 rests on TCRdb alone, since no DNA is present to check it. Per the germline V gene, CDR1 is MNHEY and CDR2 is SMNVEV (reference sequence). The CDR3 consists of 20 residues. The CDR3 loop reads CASSLLRDVFPGARDTEAFF.

The genes are TRBV23-1 and TRBJ2-3; absent DNA, TCRdb's TRBD2 call cannot be checked. TRBV23-1 is identified as an open reading frame with a role that is uncertain. The CDR3 covers 13 residues. CDR3 residues: CASSGGETDTQYF.

The chain couples TRBV4-2 to TRBJ2-7; the D gene TCRdb calls, TRBD1, cannot be checked with no DNA. This CDR3 has 17 residues. The germline gives CDR1 LGHNA, CDR2 YNFKEQ. The CDR3 reads CASSHSGGQGGSYEQYF.

This chain uses TRBV30 with TRBJ2-3; TCRdb outputs TRBD2, but without DNA this stays unchecked. Per germline, CDR1 GTSNPN and CDR2 SVGIG (reference sequence). The CDR3 runs 16 residues. The CDR3 here is CAWSAGTSGMPDTQYF.

The rearrangement links TRBV7-9 to TRBJ2-3; TCRdb proposes TRBD2, but this gene call is untestable without DNA. Germline V gene lookup returns CDR1 SEHNR and CDR2 FQNEAQ (reference sequence). CDR3 length equals 19 residues. CDR3 amino acids: CASSPSRPLAGVQGDTQYF.

This chain connects TRBV29-1 to TRBJ2-3; the D call of TRBD1 rests on TCRdb alone, since no DNA is present to check it. This CDR3 is 14 amino acids long. The germline V gene encodes CDR1 SQVTM and CDR2 ANQGSEA. CDR3 sequence: CSVDGDTDTDTQYF.

This chain links TRBV5-5 with TRBJ2-3. Germline-derived CDR1 and CDR2 are SGHKS and YYEKEE (reference sequence). This CDR3 contains 14 residues. The CDR3 sequence: CASSLNPGSDTQYF.

The chain employs TRBV28 and TRBJ2-5; with no DNA, the TCRdb D assignment of TRBD1 cannot be verified. This CDR3 spans 16 amino acids. From germline, CDR1 is MDHEN and CDR2 SYDVKM. The CDR3: CASSSLTNSYQETQYF. The complete variable domain, with remaining parts taken from reference TRBV28 and TRBJ2-5, reads DVKVTQSSRYLVKRTGEKVFLECVQDMDHENMFWYRQDPGLGLRLIYFSYDVKMKEKGDIPEGYSVSREKKERFSLILESASTNQTSMYLCASSSLTNSYQETQYFGPGTRLLVL.

The rearrangement uses TRBV28 and TRBJ2-7; TCRdb's D call, TRBD1, is unchecked because there is no DNA. Germline V gene sequence: CDR1 MDHEN, CDR2 SYDVKM. CDR3 length: 16 residues. This CDR3 reads CASSPPITGAGDEQYF.

The V gene is TRBV7-6, the J gene TRBJ1-2; TCRdb names TRBD1, which stays unverified in the absence of DNA. The V gene's germline CDR1 is SGHVS and CDR2 FNYEAQ. This CDR3 has 13 amino acids. CDR3 in amino acids: CASSPGTGYGYTF.

The V and J genes are TRBV20-1 and TRBJ2-7. Germline V gene lookup returns CDR1 DFQATT and CDR2 SNEGSKA (reference sequence). The CDR3 has 16 amino acids. The CDR3 loop is CSARDQVEGATYEQYF.